Reported below is one TCR beta chain. In TCRdb, the 5' RACE reads were re-called with MiXCR into one record per CDR3 protein. The sample records around 30,000 distinct CDR3 sequences, over 7% being singletons. V dropped 4 bases and J dropped 3; count of bases not matched to a gene: 2. The CDR3 length is 14 residues. Germline loops: CDR1 SGDLS, CDR2 YYNGEE. The sample originates from a study of chronic HIV infection and antiretroviral therapy. This sequence was found in an adult who had HIV and had not received antiretroviral therapy, or was an uninfected healthy control (not recorded which). Sequenced sample: peripheral blood. The chain joins TRBV9 to TRBJ1-1, with 11 bases aligning to TRBD1. CDR3 sequence: CASSLGQGDTEAFF. CDR3 coding DNA: TGTGCCAGCAGCTTGGGACAGGGGGACACTGAAGCTTTCTTT.